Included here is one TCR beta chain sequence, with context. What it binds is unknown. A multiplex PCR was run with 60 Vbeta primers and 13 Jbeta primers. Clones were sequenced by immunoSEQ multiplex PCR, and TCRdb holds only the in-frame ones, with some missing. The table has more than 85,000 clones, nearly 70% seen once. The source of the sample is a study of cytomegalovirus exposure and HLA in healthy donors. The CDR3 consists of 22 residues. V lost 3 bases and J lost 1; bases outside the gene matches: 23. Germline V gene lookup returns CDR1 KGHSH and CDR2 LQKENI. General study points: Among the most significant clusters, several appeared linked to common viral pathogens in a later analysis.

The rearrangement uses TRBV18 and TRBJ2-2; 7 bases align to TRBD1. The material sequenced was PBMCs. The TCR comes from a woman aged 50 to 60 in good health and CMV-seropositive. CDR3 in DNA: TGTGCCAGCTCACCCCCCAGGACAGGCCTACGATCACCCGTTAAGAACACCGGGGAGCTGTTTTTT. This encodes CASSPPRTGLRSPVKNTGELFF.